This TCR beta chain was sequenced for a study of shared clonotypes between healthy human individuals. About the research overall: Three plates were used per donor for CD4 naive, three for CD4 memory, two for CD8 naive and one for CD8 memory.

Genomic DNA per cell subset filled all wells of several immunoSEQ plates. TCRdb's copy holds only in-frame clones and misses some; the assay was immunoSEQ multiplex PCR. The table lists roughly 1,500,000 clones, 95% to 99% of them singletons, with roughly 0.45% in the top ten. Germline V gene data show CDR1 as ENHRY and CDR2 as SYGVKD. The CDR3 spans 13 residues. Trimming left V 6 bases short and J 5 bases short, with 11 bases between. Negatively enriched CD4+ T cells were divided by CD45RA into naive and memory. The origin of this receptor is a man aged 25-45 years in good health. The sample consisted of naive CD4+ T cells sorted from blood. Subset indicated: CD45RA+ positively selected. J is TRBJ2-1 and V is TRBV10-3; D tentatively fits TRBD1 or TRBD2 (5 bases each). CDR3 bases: TGTGCCATCAGCCCGGGACGAAACAATGAGCAGTTCTTC. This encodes CAISPGRNNEQFF.